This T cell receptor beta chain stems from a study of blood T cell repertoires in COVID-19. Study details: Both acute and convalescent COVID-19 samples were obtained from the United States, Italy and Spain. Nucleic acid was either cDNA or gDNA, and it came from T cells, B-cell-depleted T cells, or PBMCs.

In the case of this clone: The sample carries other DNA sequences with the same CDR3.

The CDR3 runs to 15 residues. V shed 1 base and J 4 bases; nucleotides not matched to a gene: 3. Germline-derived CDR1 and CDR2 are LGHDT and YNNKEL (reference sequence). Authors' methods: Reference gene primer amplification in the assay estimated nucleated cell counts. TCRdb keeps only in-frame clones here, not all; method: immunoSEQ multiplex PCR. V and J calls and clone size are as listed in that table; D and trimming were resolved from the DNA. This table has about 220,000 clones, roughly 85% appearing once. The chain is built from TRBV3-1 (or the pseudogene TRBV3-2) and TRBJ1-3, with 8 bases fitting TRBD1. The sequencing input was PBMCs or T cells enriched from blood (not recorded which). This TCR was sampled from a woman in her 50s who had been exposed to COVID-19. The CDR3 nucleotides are TGTGCCAGCAGCCAAGGGACAGGGCCAGGAAACACCATATATTTT. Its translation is CASSQGTGPGNTIYF.